This T cell receptor (beta chain) is from a study of blood T cell repertoires in COVID-19. About the research overall: The United States, Italy and Spain provided the acute and convalescent COVID-19 samples. PBMCs, B-cell-depleted T cells, or T cells provided the cDNA or gDNA that made up the material.

Repertoires were generated with immunoSEQ multiplex PCR, while TCRdb's copy carries only in-frame clones and drops some. The data show some 250,000 clones, about 82% seen once. The junction had 7 bases not matched to a gene; V was cut back by 7 bases and J by 4 bases. The V gene's germline CDR1 is MNHNY and CDR2 SVGAGI (reference sequence). There are 14 residues in the CDR3. The V gene is TRBV6-6, the J gene TRBJ2-1; TRBD1 matches at 7 bases. The sequenced sample consisted of peripheral blood. The receptor's source is a man aged 80 or over with acute or convalescent COVID-19. The CDR3 protein is CASTEGQLYNEQFF. Here the CDR3 DNA reads TGTGCCAGCACCGAGGGACAGTTGTACAATGAGCAGTTCTTC.